This T cell receptor beta chain is from a study of tumor-infiltrating lymphocytes in primary liver carcinoma. Study-wide context: Ages ranged from 30 to 69, with HCC or mixed HCC-cholangiocarcinoma. Findings and limits, study-wide: Top-250-clone fractions were significantly higher in tumors than in blood (p = 0.039).

Investigators took RNA and DNA out together from roughly 20-30 mg of unsorted bulk tissue. For each tumor, five separate regions were sampled. Details on this clonotype: Its cognate antigen is unknown. The conserved phenylalanine or tryptophan is not found at the CDR3 terminus, so this likely reflects a read error. No DNA is shown, since the ends of the CDR3 on it are uncertain; the CDR3 is the one TCRdb lists.

CDR1 and CDR2 from the germline V gene are MNHEY and SVGAGI. The CDR3 totals 14 residues, both ends included. cDNA specific to TCR beta was made from approximately 500 ng of total RNA, with a constant-region primer employed for priming. Three nested multiplex PCR rounds, a slightly modified ARM-PCR method, built the TCR beta libraries. Two initial PCR rounds of around 10 cycles each paired TRBV1-TRBV30 forward primers with a C-beta reverse primer. TCRdb ran MiXCR on the multiplex PCR reads and lists one entry per CDR3 protein. The sample consists of tens of thousands of distinct CDR3 sequences, more than 60% of them appearing once.

Specimen: liver tumor tissue from sampling region 4. Subset here: tumor region T4, right-lateral pole. This sequence joins TRBV6-5 and TRBJ2-5; the D call TRBD2 from the table was never checked on the DNA. This clonotype was obtained from a man in his forties with primary liver carcinoma and hepatitis B virus infection. The CDR3 loop is CASSLGLALETRYL.